This T cell receptor (beta chain) was observed in a study of T cells in Graves' hyperthyroidism and ophthalmopathy. The authors obtained PBMCs from more than 8 ml of fresh peripheral blood. RNA transcripts provided the source from which TCR beta CDR3 regions were amplified. RT-PCR in the first round (using the HTBI primer set) targeted the TCR CDR3. MiXCR, run by TCRdb on the multiplex PCR reads, gives a single entry per CDR3 protein. The data hold about 350,000 distinct CDR3 sequences, with approximately 15% observed a single time. With 6 bases removed from V and 2 bases from J, the gap between germline ends came to 19 bases. The CDR3 loop spans 16 amino acids. CDR1 and CDR2 (germline): MNHNS, SASEGT.

Sequencing was performed on blood. This receptor was identified in a woman in her twenties or thirties with Graves' hyperthyroidism. The chain uses TRBV6-1 and TRBJ1-2, with D possibly matching TRBD1 (6 bases). The CDR3, as DNA: TGTGCCAGCAGCCATTCGCGGGGGGCCCGGAACTATGGCTACACCTTC. It specifies CASSHSRGARNYGYTF.